This TCR beta chain was identified in a study of blood T cell repertoires in COVID-19. This CDR3 has 13 amino acids. CDR1 and CDR2 from the germline V gene are SGHRS and YFSETQ. The ends lost 4 bases at V and 3 bases at J; junction bases unmatched: 2. The data were produced by immunoSEQ multiplex PCR, yet TCRdb's version contains in-frame clones alone and is incomplete. The sample lists about 44,000 clones; about 90% were seen once. The V call is TRBV5-1, the J call TRBJ2-7, with TRBD1 matching over 9 bases. This receptor was identified in a human donor in a cohort sampled during active COVID-19. The source material was peripheral blood. CDR3 protein: CASSGTGFYEQYF. The CDR3 bases are TGCGCCAGCAGCGGGACAGGGTTCTACGAGCAGTACTTC. Together with reference TRBV5-1 and TRBJ2-7, the CDR3 gives the full variable domain: KAGVTQTPRYLIKTRGQQVTLSCSPISGHRSVSWYQQTPGQGLQFLFEYFSETQRNKGNFPGRFSGRQFSNSRSEMNVSTLELGDSALYLCASSGTGFYEQYFGPGTRLTVT.